Listed below are T cell receptor beta chains from one sample, sequenced in a study of T cells expressing NK-cell markers. Following a re-call of the 5' RACE reads, TCRdb has one entry per CDR3 protein and lacks DNA. The specimen's table records 350,000 to 500,000 distinct CDR3 sequences. Source material: blood T cells: a sorted CD56 or NKG2C T cell subset, CD4+ or CD8+ T cells, or bulk PBMC T cells (not recorded which). Receptors originate from a woman aged 18 to 75 in good health. CDR3s include the opening cysteine and the closing phenylalanine or tryptophan.

J gene: TRBJ2-7
V gene: TRBV21-1
CDR3 protein: CASSTARDGPEDEQYF

J gene: TRBJ1-2
V gene: TRBV25-1
CDR3 protein: CASSRGPGYYYGYTF

J gene: TRBJ2-7
V gene: TRBV12-3/TRBV12-4
CDR3 protein: CASRSQGNEQYF

J gene: TRBJ1-1
V gene: TRBV15
CDR3 protein: CATSRGYRQGGNTEAFF

J gene: TRBJ2-2
V gene: TRBV7-8
CDR3 protein: CASSFSASNTGELFF

J gene: TRBJ1-2
V gene: TRBV7-2
CDR3 protein: CASSLATGANYGYTF

J gene: TRBJ2-1
V gene: TRBV7-6
CDR3 protein: CASSSRQTSYNEQFF

J gene: TRBJ2-7
V gene: TRBV18
CDR3 protein: CASSPPVSIHEQYF

J gene: TRBJ1-5
V gene: TRBV15
CDR3 protein: CATSEQDNQPQHF

J gene: TRBJ1-2
V gene: TRBV7-9
CDR3 protein: CASRPGDRVLFGYTF

J gene: TRBJ2-5
V gene: TRBV20-1
CDR3 protein: CSAPFRGMSETQYF

J gene: TRBJ1-5
V gene: TRBV7-2
CDR3 protein: CASSLVREGPQHF

J gene: TRBJ1-5
V gene: TRBV19
CDR3 protein: CASSDPGTGKNQPQHF

J gene: TRBJ2-1
V gene: TRBV5-1
CDR3 protein: CASSHMGTSGRGYNEQFF

J gene: TRBJ2-1
V gene: TRBV20-1
CDR3 protein: CSARKTSGGTLSYNEQFF

J gene: TRBJ1-1
V gene: TRBV12-3/TRBV12-4
CDR3 protein: CASRGTGGNTEAFF

J gene: TRBJ2-1
V gene: TRBV20-1
CDR3 protein: CSASPFTGDNEQFF

J gene: TRBJ2-1
V gene: TRBV5-1
CDR3 protein: CASSVLAGGPSYNEQFF

J gene: TRBJ2-1
V gene: TRBV3-1
CDR3 protein: CASSQDRARGNEQFF

J gene: TRBJ2-2
V gene: TRBV5-1
CDR3 protein: CASSREANTGELFF

J gene: TRBJ2-1
V gene: TRBV7-6
CDR3 protein: CASSLTQAQPYNEQFF

J gene: TRBJ2-5
V gene: TRBV10-3
CDR3 protein: CAISESGSQETQYF

J gene: TRBJ1-4
V gene: TRBV5-5
CDR3 protein: CASSFNPGDEKLFF

J gene: TRBJ2-5
V gene: TRBV21-1
CDR3 protein: CASSKPNGLAGVVQETQYF

J gene: TRBJ1-3
V gene: TRBV2
CDR3 protein: CASTQTSSGNTIYF

J gene: TRBJ1-1
V gene: TRBV7-2
CDR3 protein: CASSSWGPEAFF

J gene: TRBJ2-5
V gene: TRBV11-2
CDR3 protein: CASSLDGRGKETQYF

J gene: TRBJ2-7
V gene: TRBV20-1
CDR3 protein: CSAPKDRGHVYEQYF

J gene: TRBJ2-7
V gene: TRBV7-9
CDR3 protein: CASSRLAPAGEQYF

J gene: TRBJ2-3
V gene: TRBV28
CDR3 protein: CASSFLAGGETDTQYF

J gene: TRBJ2-1
V gene: TRBV5-1
CDR3 protein: CASSLSGATSSDEQFF

J gene: TRBJ2-3
V gene: TRBV11-1
CDR3 protein: CASSLAILLAGDATDTQYF

J gene: TRBJ2-2
V gene: TRBV12-3/TRBV12-4
CDR3 protein: CASSLEGGPNTGELFF

J gene: TRBJ2-5
V gene: TRBV20-1
CDR3 protein: CSVAGLAIQETQYF

J gene: TRBJ2-7
V gene: TRBV9
CDR3 protein: CASSPSPGGSYEQYF

J gene: TRBJ2-7
V gene: TRBV29-1
CDR3 protein: CSAGGQTYEQYF

J gene: TRBJ2-5
V gene: TRBV29-1
CDR3 protein: CSVGTGVETQYF

J gene: TRBJ2-3
V gene: TRBV5-1
CDR3 protein: CASSPARGDTQYF

J gene: TRBJ2-1
V gene: TRBV29-1
CDR3 protein: CSVGSGVNNGEQFF

J gene: TRBJ2-5
V gene: TRBV20-1
CDR3 protein: CSARSTGLETQYF

J gene: TRBJ2-5
V gene: TRBV7-2
CDR3 protein: CASSLMPSGQETQYF